Listed below are T cell receptor beta chains from one sample, sequenced in a study of T cell repertoires in cytomegalovirus infection. TCRdb re-derived calls from the reads in MiXCR, one entry per CDR3 protein. The sample lists fewer than 700,000 distinct CDR3 sequences; roughly 26% were seen once. Sequenced: CD8+ T cells from PBMCs. These receptors all stem from a human donor in good health (CMV status not recorded). Some clones in this sample may be carry-over from other donors' samples. Both conserved end residues are part of each CDR3.

TRBJ2-7 | 13 | TRBV2 | CASIGRGPYEQYF
TRBJ2-5 | 16 | TRBV6-2/TRBV6-3 | CASSYSIAGMQETQYF
TRBJ2-7 | 15 | TRBV12-3/TRBV12-4 | CASRPRTGPVHEQYF
TRBJ2-7 | 14 | TRBV3-1 | CASSLPGVGYEQYF
TRBJ1-1 | 11 | TRBV6-2/TRBV6-3 | CASATGTEAFF
TRBJ1-2 | 16 | TRBV13 | CASSLGLAGGDYGYTF
TRBJ2-3 | 16 | TRBV7-6 | CASSLTSGGAPDTQYF
TRBJ1-5 | 13 | TRBV7-9 | CARPRPSNQPQHF
TRBJ2-2 | 13 | TRBV20-1 | CSASSTDTGELFF
TRBJ1-1 | 17 | TRBV10-3 | CAISESRQRTMNTEAFF
TRBJ1-5 | 15 | TRBV28 | CASSYSGGAGQPQHF
TRBJ2-1 | 14 | TRBV11-3 | CASSSSGGAYEQFF
TRBJ2-3 | 14 | TRBV6-2/TRBV6-3 | CASSTTRGGDTQYF
TRBJ2-5 | 15 | TRBV9 | CASSVASSGAETQYF
TRBJ2-7 | 13 | TRBV29-1 | CSAGQGMSYEQYF
TRBJ1-2 | 16 | TRBV5-4 | CASSSETTSEGYGYTF
TRBJ2-1 | 12 | TRBV5-4 | CATAERGNEQFF
TRBJ2-1 | 16 | TRBV6-1 | CASSSIPGQGYNEQFF
TRBJ1-1 | 16 | TRBV28 | CASSPPGAYMNTEAFF
TRBJ2-1 | 15 | TRBV19 | CASSIPGLHYNEQFF
TRBJ2-5 | 15 | TRBV20-1 | CSAGSSGGRQETQYF
TRBJ1-2 | 15 | TRBV10-3 | CAISESSGQVYGYTF
TRBJ2-3 | 15 | TRBV7-2 | CASSLGSGGADTQYF
TRBJ2-7 | 15 | TRBV6-2/TRBV6-3 | CASSNSGTGNYEQYF
TRBJ1-2 | 13 | TRBV6-5 | CASSYSNVYGYTF
TRBJ2-3 | 14 | TRBV7-9 | CASSLTSLSDTQYF
TRBJ2-3 | 15 | TRBV7-2 | CASKMTTSSTDTQYF
TRBJ1-1 | 14 | TRBV28 | CASRYGDFHTEAFF
TRBJ2-1 | 13 | TRBV7-2 | CASSIGWTNEQFF
TRBJ1-1 | 15 | TRBV7-9 | CASSSPGQGYPEAFF
TRBJ2-5 | 16 | TRBV28 | CASSGPGTGLEETQYF
TRBJ1-4 | 16 | TRBV4-3 | CASSQARGDRNEKLFF
TRBJ2-5 | 13 | TRBV28 | CASRESTSETQYF
TRBJ1-2 | 13 | TRBV19 | CVSSQGWGYGYTF
TRBJ2-7 | 17 | TRBV7-9 | CASSLDRGQAGNYEQYF
TRBJ2-2 | 17 | TRBV6-6 | CASSYLTPSGDPPGLFF
TRBJ1-2 | 16 | TRBV7-8 | CASSLATSTGRGGYTF
TRBJ1-2 | 15 | TRBV7-6 | CASSPKAGPNYGYTF
TRBJ2-1 | 15 | TRBV7-2 | CASSLWLLGGYWEFF
TRBJ1-1 | 15 | TRBV7-9 | CASNPRQGVDTEAFF
TRBJ1-3 | 16 | TRBV13 | CASSYALGGPRNTIYF
TRBJ1-3 | 14 | TRBV29-1 | CSGTASDSGNTIYF
TRBJ2-3 | 15 | TRBV2 | CASSEEGLRRDTQYF
TRBJ2-1 | 13 | TRBV27 | CASSIGLNNEQFF
TRBJ1-1 | 13 | TRBV20-1 | CSASDGMNTEAFF
TRBJ2-2 | 15 | TRBV7-6 | CANSPGTGYTGELFF
TRBJ2-3 | 11 | TRBV7-9 | CAVPRRDTQYF
TRBJ2-2 | 13 | TRBV12-3/TRBV12-4 | CASSARLSGELFF
TRBJ1-4 | 15 | TRBV5-1 | CASSLYGETREKLFF
TRBJ1-1 | 14 | TRBV10-2 | CASSPGQTHTEAFF
TRBJ2-1 | 17 | TRBV24-1 | CATSDFYRSPVYNEQFF
TRBJ2-1 | 13 | TRBV7-9 | CVTPGQGDNEQFF
TRBJ2-5 | 15 | TRBV14 | CASSQQRAYQETQYF
TRBJ1-6 | 16 | TRBV7-2 | CASSLPDRALNSPLHF
TRBJ2-1 | 16 | TRBV7-9 | CASSPKEGVFYNEQFF
TRBJ2-7 | 14 | TRBV7-2 | CASSRDSQNYEQYF
TRBJ1-1 | 15 | TRBV29-1 | CSIPKRAGPNTEAFF
TRBJ2-6 | 18 | TRBV7-3 | CASSPPGGAVSGANVLTF
TRBJ2-3 | 14 | TRBV29-1 | CSVELGTIADTQYF